This entry concerns a single TCR beta chain. A single count supports this clone. Its antigen target is currently unknown. No much larger clonotype is one base removed from it; base qualities were not supplied. This record comes from a study of blood T cell repertoires in COVID-19 (dated by TCRdb to about 2020). Concerning the study at large: Samples covering the acute and convalescent phases of COVID-19 were provided by collaborators in the United States, Italy and Spain. The material from the prospective study consisted of cDNA or gDNA derived from T cells, B-cell-depleted T cells, or PBMCs. Subjects who had been exposed to COVID-19, were actively infected with it, or had recovered from it provided the deeply sampled blood TCRbeta repertoires that made up the dataset. The repertoires were released in a freely available public database meant as a resource for research on the immune response to SARS-CoV-2. The samples were drawn from two sources: the first 160 participants of the ongoing ImmuneRACE study, and 1,254 subjects contributed by 6 global collaborators. Sample metadata almost always included a de-identified subject ID, COVID-19 status, age in years and sex. Where HLA class I and class II types were available, the types were taken from metadata supplied by the sample provider, not from assay-based typing. Broad study findings and their caveats: The amount of clinical and demographic metadata varied by source and participant and was provided uncurated.

From a lookup of the germline V gene, CDR1 and CDR2 are SGHTA and FQGNSA. Trimming costs V 3 bases and J 7 bases, and their ends lie 6 bases apart. From the cysteine up to the phenylalanine, the CDR3 has a length of 11 residues. CDR3 DNA only is kept here, 33 bases in frame from base 1. TCRbeta CDR3 regions were amplified from genomic DNA by means of the immunoSEQ Assay, a bias-controlled multiplex PCR. From the authors' description of their analysis: Within the assay, amplification of reference gene primers was used to estimate how many nucleated cells each sample contained. To quantify the absolute abundance of each unique TCRbeta CDR3 rearrangement, sequence reads were collapsed and filtered. For each sample, productive Simpson clonality was calculated as the square root of Simpson's diversity index across productive rearrangements. Entries here come from immuneACCESS through TCRdb and include only in-frame sequences with V and J called. Some clones fail to appear in such tables; in the studies checked, an unresolved V gene covers under half of the shortfall, and the cause of the remainder is unknown. Clonal size and the V and J genes are those of that table, whereas D and trimming came from the DNA. Counted in this sample were approximately 300,000 clones; 80% to 90% of them appeared once. The ten largest make up 6% to 8% of the sample.

One collaborating source in Seattle enrolled patients while the patients were actively infected and followed the patients over time throughout the course of disease. Whole blood was collected in K2EDTA tubes by collaborating institutions according to the institutions' own protocols. For TCRbeta analysis, collaborators shipped samples in one of three forms: frozen whole blood, isolated PBMCs, or DNA extracted from either of those sample types. Here the chain combines TRBV7-2 and TRBJ1-2, with a weak D call of TRBD1 (5 bases match). The receptor comes from a woman aged 50 to 65 with COVID-19, enrolled during active disease. What was sequenced was peripheral blood. The sequenced DNA: TGTGCCAGCAGCTTGGGGGGTGGCTACACCTTC. Its protein reads: CASSLGGGYTF.